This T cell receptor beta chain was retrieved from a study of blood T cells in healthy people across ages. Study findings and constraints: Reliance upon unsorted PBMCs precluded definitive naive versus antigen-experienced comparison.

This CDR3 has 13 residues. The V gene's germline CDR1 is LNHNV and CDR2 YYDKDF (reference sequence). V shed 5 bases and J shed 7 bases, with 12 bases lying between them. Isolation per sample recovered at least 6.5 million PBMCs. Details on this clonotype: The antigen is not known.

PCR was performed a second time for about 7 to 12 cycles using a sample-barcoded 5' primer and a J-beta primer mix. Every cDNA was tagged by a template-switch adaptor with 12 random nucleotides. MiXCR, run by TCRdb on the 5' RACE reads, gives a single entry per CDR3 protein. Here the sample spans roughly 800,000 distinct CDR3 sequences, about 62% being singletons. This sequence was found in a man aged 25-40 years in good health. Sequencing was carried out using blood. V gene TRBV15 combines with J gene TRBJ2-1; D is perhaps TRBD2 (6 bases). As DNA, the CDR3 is TGTGCCACCAGCCCCCGGGACTTTAATGAGCAGTTCTTC. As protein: CATSPRDFNEQFF.